This T cell receptor (beta chain) comes out of a study of cytomegalovirus exposure and HLA in healthy donors. Study outcomes and limitations: Follow-up analysis found HLA locus-dependent TCR association rates, highest for DRB1 and lowest for HLA-C.

This clone showed up just a few times. Antigen unknown. PCR involved 60 Vbeta and 13 Jbeta primers. TCRdb's copy holds only in-frame clones and misses some; the assay was immunoSEQ multiplex PCR. Of about 89,000 clones in the sample, roughly a tenth were seen once. Trimming left V 0 bases short and J 6 bases short, with 10 bases between. CDR3 length: 14 amino acids. Germline CDR1 reads SGHRS; CDR2 reads YFSETQ. The V call is TRBV5-1, the J call TRBJ2-1; possibly TRBD2 for D (6 bases). The sample was PBMCs. This receptor was taken from a man aged 50 to 60 in good health and CMV-seropositive. CDR3 coding DNA: TGCGCCAGCAGCTTGGGGACTACGCCCAATGAGCAGTTCTTC. It translates to CASSLGTTPNEQFF. The variable domain in full, with the rest retrieved from reference TRBV5-1 and TRBJ2-1, is KAGVTQTPRYLIKTRGQQVTLSCSPISGHRSVSWYQQTPGQGLQFLFEYFSETQRNKGNFPGRFSGRQFSNSRSEMNVSTLELGDSALYLCASSLGTTPNEQFFGPGTRLTVL.